The clone carrying this T cell receptor (beta chain) occurred a few times. Per the germline V gene, CDR1 is SGHRS and CDR2 is YFSETQ. This CDR3 contains 14 residues. Deletions cut 2 bases from V and 6 bases from J, with 14 bases between. This sample was taken from a study of cytomegalovirus exposure and HLA in healthy donors. PCR used 60 Vbeta primers and 13 Jbeta primers. TCRdb keeps only in-frame clones here, not all; method: immunoSEQ multiplex PCR. Of under 120,000 clones in the sample, around two thirds were seen once. The TCR sequence derives from a man in his forties or fifties in good health and CMV-seropositive. Sequencing was performed on PBMCs. This chain joins TRBV5-1 and TRBJ1-2; D possibly corresponds to TRBD1 (6 bases). The CDR3 protein is CASSFGGPSDGYTF. The CDR3 DNA is TGCGCCAGCAGCTTCGGGGGGCCCTCCGATGGCTACACCTTC.